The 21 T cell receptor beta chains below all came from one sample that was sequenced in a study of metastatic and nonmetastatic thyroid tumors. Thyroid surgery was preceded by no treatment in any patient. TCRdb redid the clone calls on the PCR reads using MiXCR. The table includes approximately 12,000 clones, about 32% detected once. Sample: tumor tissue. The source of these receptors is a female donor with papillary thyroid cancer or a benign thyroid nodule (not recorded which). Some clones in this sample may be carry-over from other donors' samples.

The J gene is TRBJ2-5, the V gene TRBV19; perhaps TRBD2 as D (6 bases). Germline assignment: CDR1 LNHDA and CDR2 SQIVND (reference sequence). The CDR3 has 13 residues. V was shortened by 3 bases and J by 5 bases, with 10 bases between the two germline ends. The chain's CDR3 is CASSMGGRETQYF. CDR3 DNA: TGTGCCAGTAGTATGGGAGGACGCGAGACCCAGTACTTC.

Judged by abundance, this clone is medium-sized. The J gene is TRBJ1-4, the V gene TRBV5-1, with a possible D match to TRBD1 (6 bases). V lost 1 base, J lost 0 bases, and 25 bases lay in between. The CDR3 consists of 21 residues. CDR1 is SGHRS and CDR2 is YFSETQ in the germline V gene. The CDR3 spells CASSLSGGDILQGSTNEKLFF. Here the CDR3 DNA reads TGCGCCAGCAGCTTGTCGGGGGGCGACATATTACAGGGTTCAACTAATGAAAAACTGTTTTTT.

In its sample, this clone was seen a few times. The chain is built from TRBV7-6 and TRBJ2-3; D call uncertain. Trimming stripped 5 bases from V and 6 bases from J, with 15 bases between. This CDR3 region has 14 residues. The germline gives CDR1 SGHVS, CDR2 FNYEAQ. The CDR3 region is CASSLTPQGDTQYF. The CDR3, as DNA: TGTGCCAGCAGCCTTACTCCACAAGGGGATACGCAGTATTTT.

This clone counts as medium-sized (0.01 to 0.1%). DNA of the CDR3: TGTGCCAGCAGCTTAGACTACCACAATGAGCAGTTCTTC. Translation: CASSLDYHNEQFF. V and J are TRBV11-3 and TRBJ2-1; no reliable D call. V dropped 0 bases and J dropped 5 bases, with 5 bases sitting between them. Per germline, CDR1 SGHNT and CDR2 YENEEA. The CDR3 is 13 residues long.

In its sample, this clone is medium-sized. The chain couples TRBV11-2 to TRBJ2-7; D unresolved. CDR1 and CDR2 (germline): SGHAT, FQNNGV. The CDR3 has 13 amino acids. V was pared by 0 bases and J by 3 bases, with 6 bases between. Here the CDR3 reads CASSLDHVYEQYF. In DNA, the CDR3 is TGTGCCAGCAGCTTAGATCACGTCTACGAGCAGTACTTC.

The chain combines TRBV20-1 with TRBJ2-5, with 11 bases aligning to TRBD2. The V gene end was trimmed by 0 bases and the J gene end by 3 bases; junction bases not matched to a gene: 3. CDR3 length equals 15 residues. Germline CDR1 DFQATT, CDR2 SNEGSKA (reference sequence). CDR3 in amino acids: CSARDSGRAEETQYF. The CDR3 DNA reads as TGCAGTGCTAGAGATAGCGGGAGGGCGGAAGAGACCCAGTACTTC.

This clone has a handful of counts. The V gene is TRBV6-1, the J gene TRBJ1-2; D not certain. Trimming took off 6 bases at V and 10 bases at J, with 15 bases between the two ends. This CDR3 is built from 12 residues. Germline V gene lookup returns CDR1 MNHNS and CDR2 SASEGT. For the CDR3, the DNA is TGTGCCAGCAGCCCCGCTGGGAGTGTCTACACCTTC. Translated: CASSPAGSVYTF.

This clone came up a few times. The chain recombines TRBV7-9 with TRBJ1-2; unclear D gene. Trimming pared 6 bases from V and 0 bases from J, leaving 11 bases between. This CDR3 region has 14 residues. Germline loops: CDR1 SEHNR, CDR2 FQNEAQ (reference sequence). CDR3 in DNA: TGTGCCAGCAGATGGGGAGATACTAACTATGGCTACACCTTC. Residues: CASRWGDTNYGYTF.

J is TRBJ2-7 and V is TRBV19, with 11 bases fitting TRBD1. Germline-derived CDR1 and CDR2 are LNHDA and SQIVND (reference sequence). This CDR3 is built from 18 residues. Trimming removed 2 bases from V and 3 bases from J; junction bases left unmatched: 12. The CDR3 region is CASSILSGQGDPLYEQYF. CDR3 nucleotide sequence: TGTGCCAGTAGTATATTGTCGGGACAGGGGGATCCACTCTACGAGCAGTACTTC.

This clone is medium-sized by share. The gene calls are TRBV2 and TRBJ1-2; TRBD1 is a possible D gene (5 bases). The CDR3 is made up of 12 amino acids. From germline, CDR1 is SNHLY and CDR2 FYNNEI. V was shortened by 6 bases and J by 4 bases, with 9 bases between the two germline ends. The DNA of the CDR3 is TGTGCCAGCAGCGGGGGGGGCTATGGCTACACCTTC. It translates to CASSGGGYGYTF. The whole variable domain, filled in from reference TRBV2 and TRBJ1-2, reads EPEVTQTPSHQVTQMGQEVILRCVPISNHLYFYWYRQILGQKVEFLVSFYNNEISEKSEIFDDQFSVERPDGSNFTLKIRSTKLEDSAMYFCASSGGGYGYTFGSGTRLTVV.

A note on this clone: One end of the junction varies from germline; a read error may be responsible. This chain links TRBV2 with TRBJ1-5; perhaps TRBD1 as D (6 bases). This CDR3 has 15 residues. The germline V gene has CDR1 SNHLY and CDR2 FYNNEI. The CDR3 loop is CASIRTGNSNRPQHF. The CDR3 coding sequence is TGTGCCAGCATCCGTACAGGGAATAGCAATCGGCCCCAGCATTTT.

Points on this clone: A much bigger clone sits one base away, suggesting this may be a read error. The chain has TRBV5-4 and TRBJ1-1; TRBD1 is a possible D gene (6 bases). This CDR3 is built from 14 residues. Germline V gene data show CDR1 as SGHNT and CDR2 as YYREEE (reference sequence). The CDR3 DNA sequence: TGTGCCATCAGCTCGGGGGGCGGAGGCACTGAAGCTTTCTTT. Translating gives CAISSGGGGTEAFF.

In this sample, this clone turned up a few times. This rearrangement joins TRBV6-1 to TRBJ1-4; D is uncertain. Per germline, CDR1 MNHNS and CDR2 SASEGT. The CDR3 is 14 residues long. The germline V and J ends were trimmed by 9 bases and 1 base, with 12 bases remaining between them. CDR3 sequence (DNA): TGTGCCAGTCGGTCGGGCGGAACTAATGAAAAACTGTTTTTT. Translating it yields CASRSGGTNEKLFF.

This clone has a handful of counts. CDR3 DNA: TGTGCCAGCAGAGCTCCCGGGGAGCCCCGATGGCAGTTCTTC. Translation: CASRAPGEPRWQFF. The chain is built from TRBV6-1 and TRBJ2-1; tentatively, D is TRBD2 (5 bases). Germline V CDR1 and CDR2: MNHNS, SASEGT. Trimming pared 6 bases from V and 12 bases from J, leaving 21 bases between. The CDR3 is 14 amino acids.

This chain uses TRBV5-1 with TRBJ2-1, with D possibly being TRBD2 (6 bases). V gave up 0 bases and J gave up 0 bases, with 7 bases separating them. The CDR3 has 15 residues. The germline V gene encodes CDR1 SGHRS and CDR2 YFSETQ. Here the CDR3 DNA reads TGCGCCAGCAGCTTGGTGGGGGGCTCCTACAATGAGCAGTTCTTC. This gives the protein CASSLVGGSYNEQFF.

CDR3: CAWSVWEDTEAFF. CDR3 nucleotide sequence: TGTGCCTGGAGTGTGTGGGAGGACACTGAAGCTTTCTTT. The chain carries TRBV30 and TRBJ1-1, with D hard to call. Looked up from germline, CDR1 is GTSNPN and CDR2 is SVGIG (reference sequence). The V and J ends lost 0 bases and 3 bases respectively, with 8 bases between them. The CDR3 is made up of 13 amino acids.

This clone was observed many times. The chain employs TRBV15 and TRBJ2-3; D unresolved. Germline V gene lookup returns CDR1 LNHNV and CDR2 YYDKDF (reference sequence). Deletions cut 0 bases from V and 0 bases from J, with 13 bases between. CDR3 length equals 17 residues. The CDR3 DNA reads TGTGCCACCAGCAGAGATCTGTCACCAACTAGCACAGATACGCAGTATTTT. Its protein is CATSRDLSPTSTDTQYF.

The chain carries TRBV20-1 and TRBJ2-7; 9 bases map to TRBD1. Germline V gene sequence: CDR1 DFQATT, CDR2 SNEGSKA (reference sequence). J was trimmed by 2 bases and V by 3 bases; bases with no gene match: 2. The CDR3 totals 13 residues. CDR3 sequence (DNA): TGCAGTGCTAGGCGGACAGGGGCCTACGAGCAGTACTTC. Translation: CSARRTGAYEQYF.

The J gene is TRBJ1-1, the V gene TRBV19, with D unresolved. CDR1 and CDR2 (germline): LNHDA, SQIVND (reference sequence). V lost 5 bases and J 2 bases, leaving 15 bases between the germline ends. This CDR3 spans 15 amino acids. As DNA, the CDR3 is TGTGCCAGTAGTGCCCCCCGTCGGGTAAACACTGAAGCTTTCTTT. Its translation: CASSAPRRVNTEAFF.

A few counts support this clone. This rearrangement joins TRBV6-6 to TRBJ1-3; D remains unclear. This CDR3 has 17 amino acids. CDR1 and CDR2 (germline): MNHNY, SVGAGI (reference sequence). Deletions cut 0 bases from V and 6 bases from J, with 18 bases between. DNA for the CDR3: TGTGCCAGCAGTTACTCGACTCCAGGTCACTCTATAAACACCATATATTTT. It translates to CASSYSTPGHSINTIYF.

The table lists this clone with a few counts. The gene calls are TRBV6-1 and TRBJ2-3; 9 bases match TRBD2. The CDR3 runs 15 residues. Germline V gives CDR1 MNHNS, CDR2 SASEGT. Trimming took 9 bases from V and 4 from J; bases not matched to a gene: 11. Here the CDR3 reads CASGDGSGGADTQYF. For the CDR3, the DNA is TGTGCCAGTGGGGACGGTAGCGGGGGAGCAGATACGCAGTATTTT.